The 27 T cell receptor beta chains listed next were all sequenced from one sample in a study of shared clonotypes between healthy human individuals (dated by TCRdb to 2018 to 2021). Library construction relied on the immunoSEQ multiplex PCR assay. The table was pulled from immuneACCESS by TCRdb, which kept in-frame rearrangements only. Such tables lose some clones; where checked, under half of the loss comes from unresolved V genes, and the rest has no known cause. Within this sample are roughly 1,800,000 clones, with approximately 94% of them counted one time only. Of the sample, roughly 1% falls within the top ten clones. CD8 naive samples consisted of CD45RO-negative cells that were positively selected for CCR7, yielding a CD45RA+CCR7+ population without TemRA cells. Sequenced: naive CD8+ T cells sorted from blood. The cell subset or site label, as the study defines it: CD45RA+CCR7+. The receptors come from a man aged 18 to 30 in good health.

This chain joins TRBV10-2 and TRBJ2-7; tentative D call: TRBD1 (6 bases). This CDR3 is built from 14 residues. With 7 bases removed from V and 1 base from J, the gap between germline ends came to 14 bases. CDR1 WSHSY and CDR2 SAAADI come from the germline V gene. The CDR3 DNA is TGCGCCAGCACCGGGGACACAATGTCCTACGAGCAGTACTTC. This gives the protein CASTGDTMSYEQYF.

This sequence joins TRBV5-5 and TRBJ1-2; maybe TRBD1 (6 bases). Between the trimmed V and J ends, which lost 3 bases and 2 bases, there was a span of 23 bases. Germline V gene sequence: CDR1 SGHKS, CDR2 YYEKEE (reference sequence). CDR3 length equals 18 residues. Here the CDR3 reads CASSSLLTPGEKNYGYTF. The CDR3 bases are TGTGCCAGCAGCTCTCTTCTCACACCAGGGGAAAAAAACTATGGCTACACCTTC.

The rearrangement uses TRBV2 and TRBJ2-3, with D perhaps matching TRBD1 (5 bases). CDR3 length: 13 residues. CDR1 and CDR2 (germline): SNHLY, FYNNEI. Between the trimmed V and J ends, which lost 8 bases and 4 bases, there was a span of 13 bases. The CDR3 loop reads CASAGLEADTQYF. For the CDR3, the DNA is TGTGCCAGCGCAGGGCTCGAGGCAGATACGCAGTATTTT. The full variable domain, completed using reference TRBV2 and TRBJ2-3, is EPEVTQTPSHQVTQMGQEVILRCVPISNHLYFYWYRQILGQKVEFLVSFYNNEISEKSEIFDDQFSVERPDGSNFTLKIRSTKLEDSAMYFCASAGLEADTQYFGPGTRLTVL.

This clone was seen just once. Other DNA sequences of this sample code for an identical CDR3. The genes are TRBV9 and TRBJ2-7; maybe TRBD2 (5 bases). Trimming stripped 0 bases from V and 3 bases from J, with 13 bases between. The germline CDR1 and CDR2 sequences are SGDLS and YYNGEE. The CDR3 is made up of 15 amino acids. The CDR3 spells CASSVGSGGDYEQYF. The DNA for the CDR3 is TGTGCCAGCAGCGTAGGATCTGGAGGTGACTACGAGCAGTACTTC. Full variable domain (outside the CDR3, taken from reference TRBV9 and TRBJ2-7): DSGVTQTPKHLITATGQRVTLRCSPRSGDLSVYWYQQSLDQGLQFLIQYYNGEERAKGNILERFSAQQFPDLHSELNLSSLELGDSALYFCASSVGSGGDYEQYFGPGTRLTVT.

The V call is TRBV21-1, the J call TRBJ2-2; whether TRBD2, the table's D call, matches the DNA was not checked. TRBV21-1 is marked as a pseudogene. There are 16 residues in the CDR3. CDR3 sequence reads: CASSKVNCPNTGELFF. In DNA, the CDR3 is TGTGCCAGCAGCAAAGTTAACTGTCCGAACACCGGGGAGCTGTTTTTT.

The chain recombines TRBV6-1 with TRBJ2-7; D might be TRBD1 or TRBD2, each matching 5 bases. CDR3 length: 16 residues. Germline V gene sequence: CDR1 MNHNS, CDR2 SASEGT. The V gene lost 3 bases and the J gene lost 2 bases, with 17 bases spanning the gap. For the CDR3, the DNA is TGTGCCAGCAGTGAGGGACCCTTAATAGCTGCCTACGAGCAGTACTTC. Translation gives CASSEGPLIAAYEQYF.

The CDR3 DNA follows: TGTGCCAGCAGCTTAGTCCTTGAGGGACACCAGATCAATCAGCCCCAGCATTTT. Translation gives CASSLVLEGHQINQPQHF. This chain links TRBV7-2 with TRBJ1-5, with TRBD1 as a possible D gene (6 bases). Trimming took 1 base from V and 3 from J, leaving 19 bases between them. Germline assignment: CDR1 SGHTA and CDR2 FQGNSA. The CDR3 is made up of 18 amino acids.

J is TRBJ1-2 and V is TRBV2; no definite D call. With 0 bases removed from V and 3 bases from J, the gap between germline ends came to 8 bases. Germline CDR1 is SNHLY and CDR2 is FYNNEI. The CDR3 runs to 14 residues. The CDR3 nucleotides are TGTGCCAGCAGTGAAGCGTACGGGGACTATGGCTACACCTTC. Translated: CASSEAYGDYGYTF.

The sample holds one count of this clone. The J gene is TRBJ2-2, the V gene TRBV19; 8 bases agree with TRBD2. The CDR3 runs to 14 residues. Trimming cost V 8 bases and J 2 bases; bases outside gene matches: 4. Germline V gives CDR1 LNHDA, CDR2 SQIVND (reference sequence). CDR3 bases: TGTGCCAGTTTCGCGGGGGGAAACACCGGGGAGCTGTTTTTT. Protein sequence: CASFAGGNTGELFF.

This sequence joins TRBV9 and TRBJ1-1; D is unclear. V gave up 0 bases and J gave up 0 bases, with 6 bases separating them. Germline V gene sequence: CDR1 SGDLS, CDR2 YYNGEE. This CDR3 is 14 amino acids long. The CDR3 sequence: CASSVDLLNTEAFF. DNA of the CDR3: TGTGCCAGCAGCGTAGACCTCCTGAACACTGAAGCTTTCTTT.

This chain joins TRBV6-1 and TRBJ2-1; D call uncertain. This CDR3 comprises 15 residues. Between the trimmed V and J ends, which lost 3 bases and 6 bases, there was a span of 15 bases. CDR1 MNHNS and CDR2 SASEGT come from the germline V gene. The chain's CDR3 is CASSETPMVSNEQFF. Here the CDR3 DNA reads TGTGCCAGCAGTGAGACTCCTATGGTGAGCAATGAGCAGTTCTTC.

This clone has just one count. In the same sample, other DNA sequences code for this CDR3. The chain employs TRBV5-4 and TRBJ2-7; unclear D gene. CDR1 SGHNT and CDR2 YYREEE come from the germline V gene (reference sequence). The length of the CDR3 is 12 residues. Between the trimmed V and J ends, which lost 0 bases and 6 bases, there was a span of 7 bases. This CDR3 is CASSLGAGEQYF. The DNA for the CDR3 is TGTGCCAGCAGCTTGGGAGCAGGCGAGCAGTACTTC.

The CDR3 DNA follows: TGTGCCAGCAGCTTCTCGGTATCAGGGGGCTACGAGCAGTACTTC. Protein: CASSFSVSGGYEQYF. V gene TRBV11-2 combines with J gene TRBJ2-7, with 7 bases aligning to TRBD1. Germline values: CDR1 SGHAT, CDR2 FQNNGV. Trimming cost V 3 bases and J 3 bases; bases outside gene matches: 8. The CDR3 is 15 residues long.

The rearrangement uses TRBV6-6 and TRBJ2-7; D is perhaps TRBD2 (6 bases). Germline assignment: CDR1 MNHNY and CDR2 SVGAGI (reference sequence). V was pared by 7 bases and J by 4 bases, with 11 bases between. The CDR3 spans 12 residues. CDR3 region: CASTGDSYEQYF. The CDR3 DNA is TGTGCCAGCACCGGGGACTCTTACGAGCAGTACTTC.

V usage is TRBV21-1 and J usage is TRBJ2-6; no check of the table's D call, TRBD2, against the DNA was made. TRBV21-1 is described as a pseudogene. This CDR3 spans 19 amino acids. CDR3 sequence reads: CASSIWTSGPPSGANVLTF. For the CDR3, the DNA is TGTGCCAGCAGCATCTGGACTAGCGGGCCTCCCTCTGGGGCCAACGTCCTGACTTTC.

A word on this clone: Other DNA sequences in this specimen translate into the identical CDR3. CDR3 residues: CASSPQGDYGYTF. The CDR3 nucleotides are TGTGCCAGCAGCCCACAGGGGGACTATGGCTACACCTTC. The chain is built from TRBV11-2 and TRBJ1-2, with TRBD1 matching over 8 bases. The CDR3 covers 13 residues. V lost 5 bases and J lost 3; bases outside the gene matches: 2. Per the germline V gene, CDR1 is SGHAT and CDR2 is FQNNGV.

Here the CDR3 DNA reads TGTGCCAGCAGCTTACTATCGGAGGTAGGCGATAATTCACCCCTCCACTTT. It encodes CASSLLSEVGDNSPLHF. The chain joins TRBV7-8 to TRBJ1-6; no definite D call. This CDR3 comprises 17 residues. The germline V and J ends were trimmed by 2 bases and 5 bases, with 16 bases remaining between them. Germline V gene lookup returns CDR1 SGHVS and CDR2 FQNEAQ. Full variable domain (outside the CDR3, taken from reference TRBV7-8 and TRBJ1-6): GAGVSQSPRYKVAKRGQDVALRCDPISGHVSLFWYQQALGQGPEFLTYFQNEAQLDKSGLPSDRFFAERPEGSVSTLKIQRTQQEDSAVYLCASSLLSEVGDNSPLHFGNGTRLTVT.

The chain links TRBV5-6 to TRBJ2-3; D possibly uses TRBD1 or TRBD2 (5 bases each). Germline V CDR1 and CDR2: SGHDT, YYEEEE. CDR3 length: 15 residues. V was pared by 8 bases and J by 4 bases, with 20 bases between. CDR3 sequence: CASHNPGGPPDTQYF. DNA for the CDR3: TGTGCCAGTCACAATCCTGGGGGACCCCCAGATACGCAGTATTTT.

V and J are TRBV6-1 and TRBJ1-1; D unresolved. This CDR3 has 14 residues. Germline CDR1 is MNHNS and CDR2 is SASEGT. V was clipped by 2 bases and J by 2 bases, with 9 bases between them. The CDR3 loop reads CASSERGSNTEAFF. For the CDR3, the DNA is TGTGCCAGCAGTGAACGTGGCAGTAACACTGAAGCTTTCTTT.

The chain links TRBV10-3 to TRBJ1-2, with TRBD1 matching over 8 bases. The ends lost 4 bases at V and 5 bases at J; junction bases unmatched: 3. CDR1 and CDR2 (germline): ENHRY, SYGVKD. This CDR3 has 13 residues. In DNA, the CDR3 is TGTGCCATCAGTGCCGGGACAGGATATGGCTACACCTTC. This sequence encodes CAISAGTGYGYTF.

V is TRBV29-1 and J is TRBJ2-7, with D perhaps matching TRBD2 (6 bases). Germline V lookup: CDR1 SQVTM, CDR2 ANQGSEA. The CDR3 runs to 15 residues. The V end lost 0 bases, the J end lost 4 bases, and 16 bases lay between the germline ends. The CDR3 DNA is TGCAGCGTTGAAGATCCTGGGGGAGGCAGGTACGAGCAGTACTTC. Its translation is CSVEDPGGGRYEQYF.

The rearrangement uses TRBV27 and TRBJ2-7; 7 bases are shared with TRBD1. In germline, CDR1 is MNHEY, CDR2 SMNVEV (reference sequence). The CDR3 sequence is 14 residues long. V lost 5 bases, J lost 0 bases, and 4 bases stayed unmatched. The CDR3 DNA reads TGTGCCAGCAGTCAACAGGGGATCTCCTACGAGCAGTACTTC. Translating it yields CASSQQGISYEQYF.

The V call is TRBV13, the J call TRBJ2-1, with TRBD1 identical over 9 bases. This CDR3 spans 15 amino acids. Germline V lookup: CDR1 PRHDT, CDR2 FYEKMQ (reference sequence). The ends lost 4 bases at V and 4 bases at J; junction bases unmatched: 5. In DNA, the CDR3 is TGTGCCAGCAGCTCCACAGGGGGCGAATACAATGAGCAGTTCTTC. It codes for CASSSTGGEYNEQFF.

This chain joins TRBV4-3 and TRBJ2-3; D not resolved. V dropped 0 bases and J dropped 5 bases, with 6 bases sitting between them. There are 13 residues in the CDR3. Germline V gives CDR1 LGHNA, CDR2 YSLEER. CDR3: CASSQDHLDTQYF. For the CDR3, the DNA is TGCGCCAGCAGCCAAGATCATTTAGATACGCAGTATTTT.

As to this clone: Other nucleotide sequences from this sample produce the same CDR3. This sequence joins TRBV14 and TRBJ1-1; no reliable D call. The V and J ends lost 1 base and 3 bases respectively, with 6 bases between them. The CDR3 totals 13 residues. Germline CDR1 and CDR2: SGHDN and FVKESK. In DNA form, the CDR3 reads TGTGCCAGCAGCCAAGGACGGTACACTGAAGCTTTCTTT. Translation gives CASSQGRYTEAFF.

The chain has TRBV28 and TRBJ1-1; unclear D gene. Germline CDR1 and CDR2: MDHEN and SYDVKM. The CDR3 has 12 amino acids. Trimming stripped 7 bases from V and 0 bases from J, with 6 bases between. This CDR3 is CASNMMNTEAFF. The CDR3 DNA reads as TGTGCCAGCAACATGATGAACACTGAAGCTTTCTTT.

This clone was observed a single time. The V and J genes are TRBV28 and TRBJ1-2; 7 bases map to TRBD1. Trimming cost V 6 bases and J 6 bases; bases outside gene matches: 7. Germline V lookup: CDR1 MDHEN, CDR2 SYDVKM. This CDR3 has 13 residues. The CDR3 region has the DNA TGTGCCAGCAGCTTTCAACAGGGGAATGGCTACACCTTC. It translates to CASSFQQGNGYTF.